The entry below describes one T cell receptor beta chain. The target antigen is unknown. CDR1 and CDR2 from the germline V gene are SGDLS and YYNGEE. CDR3 length: 14 residues. Germline trimming cut 5 bases from V and 6 bases from J; bases unmatched to any gene: 6. These data belong to a study of shared clonotypes between healthy human individuals. Findings and limits, study-wide: Rarefaction curves obtained for sorted subsets showed sequencing incomplete despite large depth.

Sequencing was performed with immunoSEQ multiplex PCR; in TCRdb, only in-frame clones are kept and a portion is missing. The sample lists a few million clones; over 90% were seen once. Material for sequencing was naive CD4+ T cells from PBMCs. Subset here: CD45RA+ positively selected. V gene TRBV9 combines with J gene TRBJ2-2, with TRBD1 matching over 8 bases. The receptor's source is a man aged 18-30 years in good health. Some clones in this sample may be carry-over from other donors' samples. CDR3 amino acids: CASRSPGGPGELFF. In DNA form, the CDR3 reads TGTGCCAGCAGATCACCAGGGGGCCCCGGGGAGCTGTTTTTT.